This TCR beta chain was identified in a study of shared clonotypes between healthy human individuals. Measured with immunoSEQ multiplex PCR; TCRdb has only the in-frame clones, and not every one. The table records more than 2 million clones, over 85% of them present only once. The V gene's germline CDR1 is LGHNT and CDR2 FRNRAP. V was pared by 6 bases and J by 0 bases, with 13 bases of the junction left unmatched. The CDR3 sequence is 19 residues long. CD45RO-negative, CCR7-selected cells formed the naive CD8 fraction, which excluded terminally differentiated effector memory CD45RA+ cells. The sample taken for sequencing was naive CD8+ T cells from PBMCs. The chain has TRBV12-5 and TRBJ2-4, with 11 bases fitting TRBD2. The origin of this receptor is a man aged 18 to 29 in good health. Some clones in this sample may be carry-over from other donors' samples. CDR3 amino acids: CASGQTGTSGNLAKNIQYF. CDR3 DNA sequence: TGTGCTAGTGGCCAAACCGGGACTAGCGGTAATCTAGCCAAAAACATTCAGTACTTC.